These 27 T cell receptor beta chains share one sample of origin, sequenced in a study of early stage breast cancer tumors. Measured with immunoSEQ multiplex PCR; TCRdb has only the in-frame clones, and not every one. This table has fewer than 35,000 clones, roughly two thirds appearing once. The sequenced sample was blood. All receptors derive from a person aged 45 to 59 with breast cancer.

This clone was seen a single time. V usage is TRBV19 and J usage is TRBJ2-7, with D possibly being TRBD1 (5 bases). The ends were cut back, 4 bases at V and 0 bases at J, with 10 bases in the middle. The CDR3 sequence is 14 residues long. The V gene's germline CDR1 is LNHDA and CDR2 SQIVND (reference sequence). The CDR3 DNA reads TGTGCCAGTAGTAATACAGGTAGCTCCTACGAGCAGTACTTC. Protein product: CASSNTGSSYEQYF.

The chain links TRBV27 to TRBJ2-1; 12 bases match TRBD2. Per germline, CDR1 MNHEY and CDR2 SMNVEV (reference sequence). This CDR3 has 15 residues. The ends lost 6 bases at V and 4 bases at J; junction bases unmatched: 4. The CDR3 DNA sequence: TGTGCCAGCAGGGGACTAGCGGGCATGTACAATGAGCAGTTCTTC. Its protein product is CASRGLAGMYNEQFF.

This chain's CDR3 is CAISSQVKNTEAFF. CDR3 DNA: TGTGCCATCAGCAGTCAGGTTAAGAACACTGAAGCTTTCTTT. The chain recombines TRBV10-3 with TRBJ1-1; D remains unclear. The germline V gene encodes CDR1 ENHRY and CDR2 SYGVKD. V was trimmed by 6 bases and J by 1 base, leaving 12 bases between them. The CDR3 consists of 14 residues.

The J gene is TRBJ1-5, the V gene TRBV4-2; the D is unclear. V was shortened by 5 bases and J by 4 bases, with 21 bases between the two germline ends. CDR3 length: 17 amino acids. CDR1 and CDR2 from the germline V gene are LGHNA and YNFKEQ. The CDR3 reads CASSYGGPDTYNQPQHF. The CDR3 bases are TGTGCCAGCAGCTACGGTGGGCCGGATACCTATAATCAGCCCCAGCATTTT.

The V gene is TRBV4-1, the J gene TRBJ2-7; the D is unclear. CDR1 and CDR2 (germline): MGHRA, YSYEKL. This CDR3 has 14 residues. V dropped 5 bases and J dropped 2 bases, with 13 bases sitting between them. The chain's CDR3 is CASSATEPPYEQYF. DNA of the CDR3: TGCGCCAGCAGCGCTACAGAACCTCCCTACGAGCAGTACTTC.

This clone has a single count. The gene calls are TRBV11-2 and TRBJ2-4; D ambiguous. Trimming removed 0 bases from V and 1 base from J, with 4 bases in between. CDR1 SGHAT and CDR2 FQNNGV come from the germline V gene. The CDR3 runs to 14 residues. The CDR3 region has the DNA TGTGCCAGCAGCTTAGATAGTGCCAAAAACATTCAGTACTTC. Amino acid sequence: CASSLDSAKNIQYF.

J is TRBJ2-7 and V is TRBV2, with a tentative D call TRBD2 (5 bases). This CDR3 has 15 amino acids. Between the trimmed V and J ends, which lost 1 base and 1 base, there was a span of 11 bases. Germline V gene lookup returns CDR1 SNHLY and CDR2 FYNNEI. CDR3 DNA sequence: TGTGCCAGCAGTGAAGGGACTCTCCCATCCTACGAGCAGTACTTC. Translated: CASSEGTLPSYEQYF.

The chain couples TRBV11-2 to TRBJ2-2; D ambiguous. This CDR3 is built from 12 residues. Trimming took 5 bases from V and 0 from J, leaving 1 base between them. CDR1 is SGHAT, CDR2 FQNNGV, per germline. The CDR3 reads CASSTNTGELFF. The CDR3 DNA reads TGTGCCAGCAGCACGAACACCGGGGAGCTGTTTTTT.

This clone has just one count. The chain recombines TRBV6-6 with TRBJ1-1, with D possibly TRBD1 on 6 matching bases. This CDR3 spans 11 amino acids. The germline V gene encodes CDR1 MNHNY and CDR2 SVGAGI (reference sequence). V gave up 7 bases and J gave up 8 bases, with 11 bases separating them. CDR3 in DNA: TGTGCCAGCAAAGGAGGGGGGGAAGCTTTCTTT. Its protein is CASKGGGEAFF.

The chain is built from TRBV19 and TRBJ2-3, with D unresolved. Per germline, CDR1 LNHDA and CDR2 SQIVND (reference sequence). This CDR3 has 16 residues. Trimming removed 2 bases at V and 3 bases at J, with 15 bases between. Here the CDR3 reads CASSITVAPSTDTQYF. For the CDR3, the DNA is TGTGCCAGTAGTATAACGGTGGCCCCCTCAACAGATACGCAGTATTTT.

The rearrangement links TRBV6-4 to TRBJ2-2, with TRBD2 matching over 8 bases. V shed 3 bases and J 4 bases; nucleotides not matched to a gene: 4. Germline assignment: CDR1 MRHNA and CDR2 SNTAGT. CDR3 length: 15 residues. The DNA of the CDR3 is TGTGCCAGCAGTGAAGACAGCGGGAGCACCGGGGAGCTGTTTTTT. This translates into CASSEDSGSTGELFF.

The V gene is TRBV27, the J gene TRBJ2-2; weak D call: TRBD1 (7 bases). V lost 6 bases to trimming and J lost 1 base, with 9 bases between them. The CDR3 has 14 residues. CDR1 is MNHEY, CDR2 SMNVEV, per germline (reference sequence). This CDR3 reads CASRRDRNTGELFF. The DNA of the CDR3 is TGTGCCAGCAGGCGGGACAGGAACACCGGGGAGCTGTTTTTT.

The J gene is TRBJ2-7, the V gene TRBV6-5, with D maybe TRBD2 (7 bases). Germline V gene data show CDR1 as MNHEY and CDR2 as SVGAGI. CDR3 length: 15 amino acids. The V and J ends lost 8 bases and 6 bases respectively, with 23 bases between them. This chain's CDR3 is CASGSSGGRASEQYF. In DNA form, the CDR3 reads TGTGCCAGCGGCTCCTCCGGGGGGCGGGCCTCCGAGCAGTACTTC.

The chain uses TRBV9 and TRBJ2-3, with TRBD2 as a possible D gene (5 bases). Trimming removed 3 bases at V and 5 bases at J, with 13 bases between. Per germline, CDR1 SGDLS and CDR2 YYNGEE. CDR3 size: 14 residues. CDR3: CASSAEGVGDTQYF. The CDR3 DNA sequence: TGTGCCAGCAGCGCCGAGGGTGTAGGAGATACGCAGTATTTT.

V is TRBV10-2 and J is TRBJ1-1; TRBD1 might be the D (5 bases). Trimming shortened V by 4 bases and J by 7 bases, and 10 bases separated the two germline ends. The germline gives CDR1 WSHSY, CDR2 SAAADI. This CDR3 has 12 residues. CDR3 bases: TGCGCCAGCAGTGTCGGGACGTTTGAAGCTTTCTTT. Protein sequence: CASSVGTFEAFF.

The V and J genes are TRBV2 and TRBJ1-1, with D possibly being TRBD1 (5 bases). The CDR3 is made up of 16 amino acids. V was pared by 5 bases and J by 0 bases, with 16 bases between. From germline, CDR1 is SNHLY and CDR2 FYNNEI. The CDR3 loop reads CASSPIGAEMNTEAFF. CDR3 sequence (DNA): TGTGCCAGCAGTCCTATTGGGGCAGAGATGAACACTGAAGCTTTCTTT. Complete variable domain (other parts from reference TRBV2 and TRBJ1-1): EPEVTQTPSHQVTQMGQEVILRCVPISNHLYFYWYRQILGQKVEFLVSFYNNEISEKSEIFDDQFSVERPDGSNFTLKIRSTKLEDSAMYFCASSPIGAEMNTEAFFGQGTRLTVV.

This rearrangement joins TRBV19 to TRBJ1-5; tentatively, D is TRBD1 (6 bases). V was cut by 3 bases and J by 13 bases, with 16 bases left in between. Germline CDR1 and CDR2: LNHDA and SQIVND (reference sequence). The CDR3 spans 13 residues. The CDR3: CASSMRQAERQHF. The CDR3 coding sequence is TGTGCCAGTAGTATGCGACAGGCCGAACGGCAGCATTTT.

V and J are TRBV7-8 and TRBJ2-5; D might be TRBD1 (6 bases). CDR1 is SGHVS and CDR2 is FQNEAQ in the germline V gene. This CDR3 region has 13 residues. V lost 2 bases to trimming and J lost 4 bases, with 8 bases between them. CDR3 protein: CASSLPGVETQYF. The CDR3 nucleotides are TGTGCCAGCAGCTTACCAGGGGTAGAGACCCAGTACTTC.

The chain links TRBV6-1 to TRBJ1-4; the match to TRBD1 covers 8 bases. With 8 bases clipped from V and 0 bases from J, the junction kept 2 bases outside the gene matches. This CDR3 contains 14 residues. CDR1 and CDR2 (germline): MNHNS, SASEGT. The DNA for the CDR3 is TGTGCCAGCCAGACAGGGGCAACTAATGAAAAACTGTTTTTT. Protein: CASQTGATNEKLFF.

The chain employs TRBV11-1 and TRBJ2-3, with a possible D match to TRBD2 (5 bases). The V end was cut by 6 bases, the J end by 4 bases, with 14 bases between. The CDR3 length is 14 residues. Germline V gene sequence: CDR1 SGHAT, CDR2 FQDESV (reference sequence). Written as DNA, the CDR3 is TGTGCCAGCAGTTTTACATCGGGATCAGATACGCAGTATTTT. Translated: CASSFTSGSDTQYF.

By its share, this clone is medium-sized (0.01 to 0.1%). The chain is built from TRBV11-2 and TRBJ2-4; TRBD2 matches at 7 bases. This CDR3 is built from 12 residues. The V and J ends lost 7 bases and 9 bases, in that order; junction bases with no gene match: 6. Germline assignment: CDR1 SGHAT and CDR2 FQNNGV. CDR3 sequence reads: CASTSGGGIQYF. The CDR3 DNA reads TGTGCCAGCACCTCGGGGGGTGGCATTCAGTACTTC.

J is TRBJ2-5 and V is TRBV7-9; 7 bases align to TRBD1. This CDR3 region has 14 residues. Germline V gene sequence: CDR1 SEHNR, CDR2 FQNEAQ (reference sequence). Losses at the gene ends were 6 bases for V and 2 bases for J; bases not matched to a gene: 6. The CDR3: CASRWTGLQETQYF. The DNA of the CDR3 is TGTGCCAGCAGATGGACAGGCCTACAAGAGACCCAGTACTTC.

The V and J genes are TRBV15 and TRBJ2-5; TRBD1 matches 7 bases. The V gene end was trimmed by 0 bases and the J gene end by 4 bases; junction bases not matched to a gene: 8. The CDR3 totals 16 residues. Germline V lookup: CDR1 LNHNV, CDR2 YYDKDF (reference sequence). CDR3 nucleotide sequence: TGTGCCACCAGCAGAGATCGAAGGGCAGGGGGAGAGACCCAGTACTTC. Its translation: CATSRDRRAGGETQYF.

The CDR3 nucleotides read TGTGCCAGCTCGACAGGTACCTCTAACTATGGCTACACCTTC. It is translated as CASSTGTSNYGYTF. The rearrangement uses TRBV14 and TRBJ1-2; possible D gene TRBD1, 6 bases. The V end was cut by 8 bases, the J end by 0 bases, with 13 bases between. From germline, CDR1 is SGHDN and CDR2 FVKESK. The CDR3 extends over 14 amino acids.

The chain has TRBV19 and TRBJ1-1; D not resolved. CDR1 and CDR2 from the germline V gene are LNHDA and SQIVND (reference sequence). The CDR3 contains 15 residues. Trimming removed 3 bases at V and 1 base at J, with 12 bases between. Here the CDR3 reads CASSIRAGPNTEAFF. The DNA for the CDR3 is TGTGCCAGTAGTATTCGCGCAGGACCGAACACTGAAGCTTTCTTT.

The genes are TRBV7-9 and TRBJ1-2, with 8 bases aligning to TRBD1. Germline V gene lookup returns CDR1 SEHNR and CDR2 FQNEAQ (reference sequence). The CDR3 spans 14 residues. V lost 2 bases and J lost 8; bases outside the gene matches: 7. CDR3 in DNA: TGTGCCAGCAGCTTACCCGGACAGGGTGGCGGCTACACCTTC. Residues: CASSLPGQGGGYTF.

The rearrangement joins TRBV2 to TRBJ2-2; 9 bases fit TRBD1. With 3 bases clipped from V and 4 bases from J, the junction kept 6 bases outside the gene matches. Per the germline V gene, CDR1 is SNHLY and CDR2 is FYNNEI. The CDR3 has 16 amino acids. The CDR3, as DNA: TGTGCCAGCAGTGACCGGTACAGGGGGCCCACCGGGGAGCTGTTTTTT. It codes for CASSDRYRGPTGELFF.